Listed below are T cell receptor beta chains from one sample, sequenced in a study of blood T cell repertoires in COVID-19. The repertoire was sequenced with immunoSEQ multiplex PCR; TCRdb's copy has only in-frame clones and lacks some. Counted here are 150,000 to 200,000 clones, around 84% occurring once; the ten biggest clones make up about 19%. Sequencing input: peripheral blood. The receptors shown here come from an elderly woman with acute or convalescent COVID-19. Both conserved end residues are part of each CDR3. D genes are given only for firm matches. Some rows have no size entry. The others give once, few or many, or a class for an expanded clone.

J gene	D gene	clone size	V gene	CDR3 DNA	CDR3 protein
TRBJ1-1	NA	NA	TRBV9	TGTGCCAGCAGCGTAGCCCCCCTCGGGCGGGTGACTGAAGCTTTCTTT	CASSVAPLGRVTEAFF
TRBJ1-2	NA	NA	TRBV4-2	TGTGCCAGCAGTTACGGGACTGAGTATGGCTACACCTTC	CASSYGTEYGYTF
TRBJ2-5	NA	NA	TRBV5-1	TGCGCCAGCAGCAAGACTAGTGGGCAAGAGACCCAGTACTTC	CASSKTSGQETQYF
TRBJ2-7	TRBD1	NA	TRBV5-1	TGCGCCAGCAGCCCTCTGACAGGGGGATTCCTCGAGCAGTACTTC	CASSPLTGGFLEQYF
TRBJ1-2	TRBD1	NA	TRBV18	TGTGCCAGCTCACCACCGGCAGGGGGGAACTATGGCTACACCTTC	CASSPPAGGNYGYTF
TRBJ1-2	TRBD1	NA	TRBV29-1	TGCAGCGTAACTCCTAGGACAGGGGAGAGGTATGGCTACACCTTC	CSVTPRTGERYGYTF
TRBJ2-5	TRBD1	NA	TRBV2	TGTGCCAGCAGAGACCGAGGGGGCGAATTGGAGACCCAGTACTTC	CASRDRGGELETQYF
TRBJ1-1	NA	NA	TRBV2	TGTGCCATCCTCAACGGACAGATGAACACTGAAGCTTTCTTT	CAILNGQMNTEAFF
TRBJ2-1	TRBD2	NA	TRBV29-1	TGCAGCGGTCAACGTAGCGGGATAAATGAGCAGTTCTTC	CSGQRSGINEQFF
TRBJ1-3	NA	NA	TRBV6-5	TGTGCCAGCAGGATGACAGGAAGAAACACCATATATTTT	CASRMTGRNTIYF
TRBJ2-5	TRBD2	NA	TRBV10-3	TGTGCCATCAGTGAGGGGGGGGTATATGAGGAGACCCAGTACTTC	CAISEGGVYEETQYF
TRBJ1-6	NA	NA	TRBV27	TGTGCCAGCAGTTTATCGCGGGGTAATTCACCCCTCCACTTT	CASSLSRGNSPLHF
TRBJ2-6	TRBD2	NA	TRBV19	TGTGCCAGTAGTATAGGACTAGCGGTTGGGGCCAACGTCCTGACTTTC	CASSIGLAVGANVLTF
TRBJ1-6	NA	NA	TRBV11-2	TGTGCCAGCAGCTTAAGTTTGGCCGTTTATTCACCCCTCCACTTT	CASSLSLAVYSPLHF
TRBJ1-2	TRBD1	NA	TRBV27	TGTGCCAGCAGTTTATCCCGGACAGGGAGCGGCTATGGCTACACCTTC	CASSLSRTGSGYGYTF
TRBJ1-5	NA	NA	TRBV5-6	TGTGCCAGCAACTATGGGAGAAGCAATCAGCCCCAGCATTTT	CASNYGRSNQPQHF
TRBJ2-1	TRBD1	NA	TRBV27	TGTGCCAGCAGTTCGGGACAGGGCTCCTACAATGAGCAGTTCTTC	CASSSGQGSYNEQFF
TRBJ2-2	TRBD1	NA	TRBV6-4	TGTGCCAGCAGAAACAGGGGGGAAACCGGGGAGCTGTTTTTT	CASRNRGETGELFF
TRBJ1-1	NA	NA	TRBV28	TGTGCCAGCAGTTTGCAGATAGGGAGGCAACTAGGGGTCAACACTGAAGCTTTCTTT	CASSLQIGRQLGVNTEAFF
TRBJ2-7	NA	once	TRBV7-9	TGTGCCAGCAGCTTAAGCGGCCCCTACGAGCAGTACTTC	CASSLSGPYEQYF
TRBJ2-1	NA	NA	TRBV9	TGTGCCAGCAGCGTAGGAGCAGGGACCTACAATGAGCAGTTCTTC	CASSVGAGTYNEQFF
TRBJ2-2	TRBD2	once	TRBV27	TGTGCCAGCAGGCCGTCGGGAGGAACCGGGGAGCTGTTTTTT	CASRPSGGTGELFF
TRBJ2-7	TRBD2	NA	TRBV2	TGTGCCTGCTACGACCCCGGGACTAGCGGGACGACCTCCTACGAGCAGTACTTC	CACYDPGTSGTTSYEQYF
TRBJ1-3	TRBD1	NA	TRBV5-1	TGCGCCAGCAGCTTGGCCTCTCCGGGACAGGGCTCTGGAAACACCATATATTTT	CASSLASPGQGSGNTIYF
TRBJ2-7	TRBD1	NA	TRBV5-6	TGTGCCAGCAGCAGGACAGGGGCTTACGAGCAGTACTTC	CASSRTGAYEQYF
TRBJ2-7	NA	NA	TRBV19	TGTGCCAGTAGTCCTTCAACCGCCAGGGACTACGAGCAGTACTTC	CASSPSTARDYEQYF
TRBJ2-1	NA	NA	TRBV19	TGTGCCAGTAGTATAAAAAGGGGAGGCTCCTACAATGAGCAGTTCTTC	CASSIKRGGSYNEQFF
TRBJ2-7	TRBD1	few	TRBV18	TGTGCCAGCTCACCCCGGACAGGACCTAGTAGGAACGAGCAGTACTTC	CASSPRTGPSRNEQYF
TRBJ2-5	TRBD2	NA	TRBV6-2/TRBV6-3	TGTGCCAGCAGTCGAGCGGGGGGGAGAGAGACCCAGTACTTC	CASSRAGGRETQYF
TRBJ2-3	NA	NA	TRBV3-1/TRBV3-2	TGTGCCAGCAGCCAGCCCAGCGGAGCCACAGATACGCAGTATTTT	CASSQPSGATDTQYF
TRBJ1-4	NA	NA	TRBV5-4	TGTGCCAGCAGCCGGGACACAGAAAAACTGTTTTTT	CASSRDTEKLFF
TRBJ1-4	TRBD1	NA	TRBV7-9	TGTGCCAGCAGCCTCCGGGACAGAGGAAATGAAAAACTGTTTTTT	CASSLRDRGNEKLFF
TRBJ1-5	NA	NA	TRBV27	TGTGCCAGCAGTTCCCAACGCGGGCAGCCCCAGCATTTT	CASSSQRGQPQHF
TRBJ1-1	NA	NA	TRBV3-1/TRBV3-2	TGTGCCAGACAGGCTGGGGTAACTGAAGCTTTCTTT	CARQAGVTEAFF
TRBJ1-6	TRBD1	NA	TRBV28	TGTGCCAACCAACAGGGGGGTTATAATTCACCCCTCCACTTT	CANQQGGYNSPLHF
TRBJ2-5	NA	NA	TRBV3-1/TRBV3-2	TGTGCCAGCACCCGACTGGACACCTCTTTACGGGAGACCCAGTACTTC	CASTRLDTSLRETQYF
TRBJ2-1	TRBD2	NA	TRBV27	TGTGCCAGCAGTAGGTGGCTAGCGGGAGTAGGTGAGCAGTTCTTC	CASSRWLAGVGEQFF
TRBJ2-5	TRBD1	many	TRBV24-1	TGTGCCACCAGTGATCTACAGGGGATCGGGCAAGAGACCCAGTACTTC	CATSDLQGIGQETQYF
TRBJ2-5	TRBD1	once	TRBV7-7	TGTGCTAGCAGCCCGACAGGGATTGGGGAGACCCAGTACTTC	CASSPTGIGETQYF
TRBJ1-2	NA	NA	TRBV4-3	TGCGCCAGCAGCCAAGAAGTGCAGGCCTACTATGGCTACACCTTC	CASSQEVQAYYGYTF
TRBJ2-1	TRBD2	NA	TRBV11-2	TGTGCCAGCAGCTTAGTTTCCCTAGCGGGTTACAATGAGCAGTTCTTC	CASSLVSLAGYNEQFF
TRBJ1-5	NA	NA	TRBV27	TGTGCCAGCAGTTTCGCCAGGGGAAGGAATCAGCCCCAGCATTTT	CASSFARGRNQPQHF
TRBJ1-1	NA	NA	TRBV19	TGTGCCAGTACCGGGTCTTTGAACACTGAAGCTTTCTTT	CASTGSLNTEAFF
TRBJ2-7	TRBD2	NA	TRBV19	TGTGCCAGTAGTCCCTTCCTACTAGCGGGAGGGCAGTTCGAGCAGTACTTC	CASSPFLLAGGQFEQYF
TRBJ2-5	TRBD1	NA	TRBV5-6	TGTGCCAGCAGCCCGACCGGGACAGGCCAAGAGACCCAGTACTTC	CASSPTGTGQETQYF
TRBJ1-2	NA	NA	TRBV27	TGTGCCAGCAGCCCCACAGGACGGAACTATGGCTACACCTTC	CASSPTGRNYGYTF
TRBJ2-1	NA	NA	TRBV14	TGTGCCAGCAGCCAGGAACTAGTAAGTGAGCAGTTCTTC	CASSQELVSEQFF
TRBJ1-3	TRBD1	NA	TRBV7-9	TGTGCCAGCAGCCCGGGACAGGGGCTCGGAAACACCATATATTTT	CASSPGQGLGNTIYF
TRBJ2-1	TRBD2	NA	TRBV29-1	TGCAGCGTCTTGGCCCCCGGGGCGGGAGGGCCGAAAAATGAGCAGTTCTTC	CSVLAPGAGGPKNEQFF
TRBJ1-1	NA	few	TRBV11-2	TGTGCCAGCAGCTTATTCCCGGGGGGGGAAGCTTTCTTT	CASSLFPGGEAFF
TRBJ2-3	TRBD2	NA	TRBV28	TGTGCCAGCAGTTTATATAGAGCGGGGAGCACAGATACGCAGTATTTT	CASSLYRAGSTDTQYF
TRBJ2-7	TRBD2	NA	TRBV25-1	TGTGCCAGCAGTACCCTGGGCAGTGTGCTAGCGGGAGGGCACGAGCAGTACTTC	CASSTLGSVLAGGHEQYF
TRBJ2-3	TRBD2	once	TRBV7-2	TGTGCCAGCAAGTCCGGGACTAGCGGGGGCCGGGGGACAGATACGCAGTATTTT	CASKSGTSGGRGTDTQYF
TRBJ2-2	NA	many	TRBV6-5	TGTGCCAGCAGTTACTCCCCGACAGACACCGGGGAGCTGTTTTTT	CASSYSPTDTGELFF